A selection of T cell receptor beta chains follows, all from one sample in a study of human thymus T cells. The assay was immunoSEQ multiplex PCR, and TCRdb's table has in-frame clones only and misses some. The sample lists 46,000 or so clones, 85% to 95% occurring once. The specimen sequenced was blood. The receptors were gathered from a girl under two years old with a congenital heart defect but otherwise immunologically healthy. Both conserved end residues are part of each CDR3. The D gene is left open where the match is weak. Clone size is given for some rows only: seen once, a few or many times, or a class if the clone is expanded.

V	J	D	size	CDR3	DNA
TRBV7-9	TRBJ1-5	.	few	CASGVSNQPQHF	TGTGCCAGTGGAGTGAGCAATCAGCCCCAGCATTTT
TRBV6-1	TRBJ2-1	.	.	CASSEVWRERYNEQFF	TGTGCCAGCAGTGAAGTATGGAGGGAGCGCTACAATGAGCAGTTCTTC
TRBV4-3	TRBJ2-1	TRBD2	.	CASSQDLGTSLDNEQLF	TGCGCCAGCAGCCAAGATCTCGGGACTAGCTTAGACAATGAGCAGCTCTTC
TRBV7-9	TRBJ2-5	TRBD2	.	CASSLTKSGRGETQYF	TGTGCCAGCAGCTTAACGAAAAGCGGGAGAGGGGAGACCCAGTACTTC
TRBV18	TRBJ1-1	.	.	CASSPVFRVRMNTEAFF	TGTGCCAGCTCGCCCGTATTCAGGGTAAGAATGAACACTGAAGCTTTCTTT
TRBV7-6	TRBJ2-7	.	.	CASSLALGSSYEQYF	TGTGCCAGCAGCTTAGCATTGGGTAGCTCCTACGAGCAGTACTTC
TRBV5-4	TRBJ2-7	TRBD1	.	CASSLEGTGAYEQYF	TGTGCCAGCAGCTTGGAAGGGACAGGGGCCTACGAGCAGTACTTC
TRBV15	TRBJ2-4	.	.	CATSKIQQGSIQYF	TGTGCCACCAGCAAAATTCAGCAGGGGAGCATTCAGTACTTC
TRBV6-1	TRBJ2-7	.	.	CASSASDRNEQYF	TGTGCCAGCAGTGCTAGCGATCGGAACGAGCAGTACTTC
TRBV5-1	TRBJ2-7	TRBD2	.	CASSPRGSGRALLTYEQYF	TGCGCCAGCAGCCCGAGGGGTAGCGGGAGGGCCCTCCTAACCTACGAGCAGTACTTC
TRBV6-6	TRBJ1-2	.	once	CASSYSSGNYGYTF	TGTGCCAGCAGTTACTCGAGCGGGAACTATGGCTACACCTTC
TRBV5-6	TRBJ1-1	.	.	CASSFIWGVLAEAFF	TGTGCCAGCAGCTTTATTTGGGGAGTACTCGCTGAAGCTTTCTTT
TRBV5-1	TRBJ1-4	TRBD1	.	CASSLRTGRNEKLFF	TGCGCCAGCAGCCTGCGGACAGGGAGGAATGAAAAACTGTTTTTT
TRBV2	TRBJ1-5	.	.	CASRWDTHSNQPQHF	TGTGCCAGCAGGTGGGACACCCATAGCAATCAGCCCCAGCATTTT
TRBV29-1	TRBJ2-7	TRBD1	.	CSVERPGGSYEQYF	TGCAGCGTTGAAAGGCCAGGGGGCTCCTACGAGCAGTACTTC
TRBV27	TRBJ2-3	.	.	CASRRRRVGATDTQYF	TGTGCCAGCAGGCGCCGGAGGGTGGGGGCCACAGATACGCAGTATTTT
TRBV28	TRBJ2-7	.	.	CASSFRGLQGEQYF	TGTGCCAGCAGTTTCAGGGGACTCCAGGGTGAGCAGTACTTC
TRBV30	TRBJ2-2	.	.	CACQLTGELFF	TGTGCCTGTCAGTTGACCGGGGAGCTGTTTTTT
TRBV10-3	TRBJ2-7	.	.	CAISLTVTYEQYF	TGTGCCATCAGTTTGACCGTCACCTACGAGCAGTACTTC
TRBV19	TRBJ2-7	TRBD1	.	CASSMGQGYEQYF	TGTGCCAGTAGTATGGGACAGGGTTACGAGCAGTACTTC
TRBV4-2	TRBJ2-2	.	once	CASSQDGRAGPYTGELFF	TGTGCCAGCAGCCAAGATGGGCGGGCCGGTCCCTACACCGGGGAGCTGTTTTTT